These 30 T cell receptor beta chains were sequenced from one sample in a study of shared clonotypes between healthy human individuals. Data came from immunoSEQ multiplex PCR; TCRdb stores just in-frame clones and leaves some out. The sample holds 950,000 to 1,200,000 clones, 60% to 85% seen once. The sequencing sample was made of memory CD4+ T cells from PBMCs. Subset specified: CD45RA-negative fraction. The receptors were gathered from a man aged 18 to 30 in good health. Some clones in this sample may be carry-over from other donors' samples.

This clone was observed once. The chain is built from TRBV29-1 and TRBJ2-3, with 11 bases matching TRBD2. V dropped 5 bases and J dropped 3; count of bases not matched to a gene: 10. In germline, CDR1 is SQVTM, CDR2 ANQGSEA. The CDR3 is made up of 16 amino acids. The CDR3 here is CSVLAGGFDLTDTQYF. The CDR3 bases are TGCAGCGTTTTAGCGGGAGGGTTTGATCTTACAGATACGCAGTATTTT.

The chain recombines TRBV20-1 with TRBJ1-1, with D unresolved. The CDR3 is 10 amino acids. The ends were cut back, 6 bases at V and 10 bases at J, with 12 bases in the middle. Germline V CDR1 and CDR2: DFQATT, SNEGSKA (reference sequence). The CDR3 DNA reads as TGCAGTGCCGCCCCCCCGACAGCTTTCTTT. The encoded protein is CSAAPPTAFF.

This chain joins TRBV28 and TRBJ1-1; 11 bases align to TRBD1. The CDR3 contains 16 residues. CDR1 and CDR2 (germline): MDHEN, SYDVKM. J lost 5 bases, V lost 3 bases, and 8 bases had no gene match. The DNA of the CDR3 is TGTGCCAGCAGTTTCCTCGGACAGGGGGCGAGGACTGAAGCTTTCTTT. Translating it yields CASSFLGQGARTEAFF.

The chain has TRBV7-2 and TRBJ2-3; tentative D call: TRBD1 (6 bases). CDR3 length: 15 amino acids. V gave up 7 bases and J gave up 2 bases, with 16 bases separating them. CDR1 is SGHTA, CDR2 FQGNSA, per germline. CDR3 residues: CASTNLGQPTDTQYF. CDR3 coding DNA: TGTGCCAGCACAAATCTCGGACAGCCCACAGATACGCAGTATTTT.

The chain combines TRBV28 with TRBJ2-7; D is perhaps TRBD1 or TRBD2 (7 bases each). This CDR3 has 16 residues. Trimming pared 5 bases from V and 4 bases from J, leaving 21 bases between. Germline-derived CDR1 and CDR2 are MDHEN and SYDVKM. This CDR3 is CASSAPQGGQRYEQYF. The CDR3, as DNA: TGTGCCAGCAGTGCCCCCCAGGGGGGGCAAAGGTACGAGCAGTACTTC.

This chain joins TRBV6-6 and TRBJ2-7; TRBD1 agrees at 9 bases. Losses at the gene ends were 10 bases for V and 5 bases for J; bases not matched to a gene: 15. This CDR3 has 15 residues. CDR1 and CDR2 from the germline V gene are MNHNY and SVGAGI (reference sequence). Written as DNA, the CDR3 is TGTGCCACTGAAAGCTTAATAGGACAGGGGCACGAGCAGTACTTC. This translates into CATESLIGQGHEQYF.

Points on this clone: The germline gene is not matched at one end of the junction; a read error may be the cause. In the same sample, other DNA sequences code for this CDR3. The chain uses TRBV7-8 and TRBJ1-5; 10 bases line up with TRBD1. The germline gives CDR1 SGHVS, CDR2 FQNEAQ. This CDR3 has 19 amino acids. The CDR3 reads CASSLRWDRGLNSNQPQHF. CDR3 sequence (DNA): TGCGCCAGCAGCCTACGTTGGGACAGGGGACTAAATAGCAATCAGCCCCAGCATTTT.

This clone was counted a single time. V usage is TRBV27 and J usage is TRBJ2-4, with 9 positions matching TRBD2. J gave up 3 bases and V 5 bases, and 14 bases lay outside the gene matches. CDR1 and CDR2 from the germline V gene are MNHEY and SMNVEV (reference sequence). The CDR3 runs 18 residues. The chain's CDR3 is CASSPGWRSGRNKNIQYF. CDR3 nucleotides: TGTGCCAGCAGTCCGGGTTGGAGGAGCGGGAGGAACAAAAACATTCAGTACTTC.

The rearrangement joins TRBV6-5 to TRBJ2-2; the D gene is possibly TRBD2 (6 bases). Trimming shortened V by 1 base and J by 1 base, and 10 bases separated the two germline ends. The CDR3 is 16 residues long. CDR1 is MNHEY, CDR2 SVGAGI, per germline. The CDR3 loop reads CASSYLVAENTGELFF. The CDR3 DNA is TGTGCCAGCAGTTACTTGGTAGCGGAGAACACCGGGGAGCTGTTTTTT.

The CDR3 nucleotides are TGTGCCAGCACCCGGCCGGGGGCCGCAGATACGCAGTATTTT. Encoded protein: CASTRPGAADTQYF. The chain recombines TRBV2 with TRBJ2-3, with D possibly being TRBD1 or TRBD2 (6 bases each). V lost 7 bases and J 4 bases, leaving 15 bases between the germline ends. Germline V gene lookup returns CDR1 SNHLY and CDR2 FYNNEI. The CDR3 is 14 amino acids. Full variable domain (rest looked up from reference TRBV2 and TRBJ2-3): EPEVTQTPSHQVTQMGQEVILRCVPISNHLYFYWYRQILGQKVEFLVSFYNNEISEKSEIFDDQFSVERPDGSNFTLKIRSTKLEDSAMYFCASTRPGAADTQYFGPGTRLTVL.

J is TRBJ1-4 and V is TRBV6-5; D is ambiguous. The CDR3 is made up of 13 amino acids. Trimming stripped 6 bases from V and 2 bases from J, with 7 bases between. Germline loops: CDR1 MNHEY, CDR2 SVGAGI. Written as DNA, the CDR3 is TGTGCCAGCAGGAGGCAGACTAATGAAAAACTGTTTTTT. It encodes CASRRQTNEKLFF.

The chain is built from TRBV5-6 and TRBJ1-2; D gene uncertain. The V end was cut by 1 base, the J end by 1 base, with 8 bases between. The CDR3 length is 14 residues. Germline V gene sequence: CDR1 SGHDT, CDR2 YYEEEE. The CDR3 here is CASSLFPVNYGYTF. The CDR3 DNA reads as TGTGCCAGCAGCTTGTTTCCAGTTAACTATGGCTACACCTTC.

CDR3 protein: CASSMGADNEQFF. The CDR3 region has the DNA TGCGCCAGCAGTATGGGCGCGGACAATGAGCAGTTCTTC. V and J are TRBV5-1 and TRBJ2-1; no firm D call. There are 13 residues in the CDR3. In germline, CDR1 is SGHRS, CDR2 YFSETQ. Trimming removed 5 bases at V and 5 bases at J, with 11 bases between.

This clone has a handful of counts. V and J are TRBV11-2 and TRBJ2-1; D unresolved. The CDR3 runs 14 residues. Trimming removed 0 bases from V and 15 bases from J, with 18 bases in between. Germline V gene sequence: CDR1 SGHAT, CDR2 FQNNGV. CDR3 protein: CASSLEKPSSLLFF. CDR3 DNA: TGTGCCAGCAGCTTAGAGAAGCCTAGTTCTTTGCTGTTCTTC.

J is TRBJ2-1 and V is TRBV7-9; a possible D gene is TRBD2 (6 bases). Trimming stripped 5 bases from V and 4 bases from J, with 18 bases between. The germline V gene has CDR1 SEHNR and CDR2 FQNEAQ (reference sequence). The CDR3 sequence is 16 residues long. CDR3 residues: CASSPIWDSIYNEQFF. The CDR3 DNA follows: TGTGCCAGCAGCCCCATCTGGGACTCCATTTACAATGAGCAGTTCTTC.

This clone was observed a handful of times. This chain connects TRBV7-8 to TRBJ2-1; 8 nucleotides align to TRBD2. V trimming: 5 bases; J trimming: 4 bases; junction bases outside the gene matches: 7. Germline V gives CDR1 SGHVS, CDR2 FQNEAQ. This CDR3 contains 15 residues. CDR3 amino acids: CASSPPTSVYNEQFF. Written as DNA, the CDR3 is TGTGCCAGCAGCCCCCCGACTAGCGTATACAATGAGCAGTTCTTC.

V is TRBV19 and J is TRBJ1-2; maybe TRBD1 (5 bases). The germline V gene encodes CDR1 LNHDA and CDR2 SQIVND (reference sequence). V gave up 7 bases and J gave up 7 bases, with 28 bases separating them. CDR3 length equals 17 residues. The CDR3 sequence: CASTPSGDSRTAGGYTF. CDR3 nucleotide sequence: TGTGCCAGTACTCCCTCCGGGGACTCCCGCACCGCGGGTGGCTACACCTTC.

The table lists this clone with a few counts. The chain links TRBV27 to TRBJ2-7; D not resolved. Germline CDR1 MNHEY, CDR2 SMNVEV (reference sequence). This CDR3 has 14 amino acids. Deletions cut 2 bases from V and 1 base from J, with 9 bases between. For the CDR3, the DNA is TGTGCCAGCAGTTTAGGTGCGATATCCTACGAGCAGTACTTC. Its translation is CASSLGAISYEQYF.

In this sample, this clone turned up a few times. This chain joins TRBV5-1 and TRBJ2-5; D remains unclear. The CDR3 loop spans 13 amino acids. V was shortened by 1 base and J by 4 bases, with 8 bases between the two germline ends. Looked up from germline, CDR1 is SGHRS and CDR2 is YFSETQ. CDR3 amino acids: CASSLFTGETQYF. CDR3 nucleotide sequence: TGCGCCAGCAGCTTGTTCACGGGAGAGACCCAGTACTTC.

This rearrangement joins TRBV28 to TRBJ1-5; 8 bases align to TRBD1. Looked up from germline, CDR1 is MDHEN and CDR2 is SYDVKM. This CDR3 spans 15 amino acids. J gave up 4 bases and V 6 bases, and 8 bases lay outside the gene matches. For the CDR3, the DNA is TGTGCCAGCAGACAGACAGGGGTGGAGAATCAGCCCCAGCATTTT. It yields the protein CASRQTGVENQPQHF.

This clone was observed a few times. The chain has TRBV29-1 and TRBJ1-4; TRBD1 matches at 8 bases. CDR3 size: 15 residues. Looked up from germline, CDR1 is SQVTM and CDR2 is ANQGSEA. V trimming: 3 bases; J trimming: 6 bases; junction bases outside the gene matches: 9. CDR3: CSVEGSGQGDEKLFF. CDR3 in DNA: TGCAGCGTTGAGGGTAGCGGACAGGGTGATGAAAAACTGTTTTTT.

This rearrangement joins TRBV5-1 to TRBJ1-1; D unresolved. V lost 0 bases and J 7 bases, leaving 19 bases between the germline ends. The germline CDR1 and CDR2 sequences are SGHRS and YFSETQ. This CDR3 is built from 16 residues. The CDR3 coding sequence is TGCGCCAGCAGCTTGGTAGCCACCGGTCCGGGATTTGAAGCTTTCTTT. Translated: CASSLVATGPGFEAFF.

This chain links TRBV9 with TRBJ1-2; D gene unclear. Trimming removed 3 bases at V and 0 bases at J, with 15 bases between. The CDR3 loop spans 16 amino acids. From germline, CDR1 is SGDLS and CDR2 YYNGEE. This CDR3 reads CASSATLTEANYGYTF. CDR3 DNA: TGTGCCAGCAGCGCTACCCTGACGGAAGCTAACTATGGCTACACCTTC. Combining the CDR3 with reference TRBV9 and TRBJ1-2 gives the whole variable domain DSGVTQTPKHLITATGQRVTLRCSPRSGDLSVYWYQQSLDQGLQFLIQYYNGEERAKGNILERFSAQQFPDLHSELNLSSLELGDSALYFCASSATLTEANYGYTFGSGTRLTVV.

The chain links TRBV28 to TRBJ1-1, with D maybe TRBD1 (5 bases). From germline, CDR1 is MDHEN and CDR2 SYDVKM. CDR3 length equals 14 residues. V dropped 7 bases and J dropped 4 bases, with 16 bases sitting between them. The CDR3 sequence: CASTPPGRGTEAFF. CDR3 sequence (DNA): TGTGCCAGCACCCCCCCAGGGAGGGGCACTGAAGCTTTCTTT.

The CDR3 loop is CASSQGRVFQRQPQHF. The CDR3 coding sequence is TGCGCCAGCAGCCAGGGACGGGTCTTCCAGAGGCAGCCCCAGCATTTT. This chain links TRBV4-1 with TRBJ1-5; D is perhaps TRBD1 (5 bases). The ends were cut back, 3 bases at V and 7 bases at J, with 19 bases in the middle. CDR1 is MGHRA, CDR2 YSYEKL, per germline. This CDR3 contains 16 residues.

The CDR3 spells CASCSRQDSYNEQFF. CDR3 DNA: TGTGCCAGCTGCTCTCGGCAGGATTCCTACAATGAGCAGTTCTTC. The genes are TRBV27 and TRBJ2-1, with D unclear. V was pared by 8 bases and J by 1 base, with 15 bases between. CDR3 size: 15 residues. Germline CDR1 reads MNHEY; CDR2 reads SMNVEV (reference sequence).

This chain uses TRBV11-2 with TRBJ1-1, with D maybe TRBD1 (6 bases). CDR3 length: 14 residues. Trimming removed 5 bases from V and 4 bases from J, with 14 bases in between. Germline lookup yields CDR1 SGHAT and CDR2 FQNNGV. The DNA for the CDR3 is TGTGCCAGCAGCATAGGGGGACCGGGCACTGAAGCTTTCTTT. As protein: CASSIGGPGTEAFF. Complete variable domain (other parts from reference TRBV11-2 and TRBJ1-1): EAGVAQSPRYKIIEKRQSVAFWCNPISGHATLYWYQQILGQGPKLLIQFQNNGVVDDSQLPKDRFSAERLKGVDSTLKIQPAKLEDSAVYLCASSIGGPGTEAFFGQGTRLTVV.

This clone has just one count. The V call is TRBV18, the J call TRBJ2-7, with D tentatively TRBD1 (5 bases). The CDR3 covers 16 residues. CDR1 and CDR2 from the germline V gene are KGHSH and LQKENI. Trimming took off 3 bases at V and 2 bases at J, with 17 bases between the two ends. CDR3: CASSPGLSGITYEQYF. The DNA of the CDR3 is TGTGCCAGCTCACCGGGGCTGTCAGGGATTACCTACGAGCAGTACTTC.

The chain carries TRBV11-2 and TRBJ2-1, with 10 bases fitting TRBD2. Germline-derived CDR1 and CDR2 are SGHAT and FQNNGV. Trimming removed 5 bases from V and 7 bases from J; junction bases left unmatched: 5. The CDR3 loop spans 14 amino acids. CDR3 loop: CASSKAGGINEQFF. In DNA form, the CDR3 reads TGTGCCAGCAGCAAAGCGGGAGGGATAAATGAGCAGTTCTTC.

The rearrangement joins TRBV28 to TRBJ2-3, with D unresolved. Germline V gene lookup returns CDR1 MDHEN and CDR2 SYDVKM. V was trimmed by 6 bases and J by 4 bases, leaving 8 bases between them. CDR3 length: 12 residues. The CDR3, as DNA: TGTGCCAGCAGCTCAATCCCAGATACGCAGTATTTT. Its translation: CASSSIPDTQYF.